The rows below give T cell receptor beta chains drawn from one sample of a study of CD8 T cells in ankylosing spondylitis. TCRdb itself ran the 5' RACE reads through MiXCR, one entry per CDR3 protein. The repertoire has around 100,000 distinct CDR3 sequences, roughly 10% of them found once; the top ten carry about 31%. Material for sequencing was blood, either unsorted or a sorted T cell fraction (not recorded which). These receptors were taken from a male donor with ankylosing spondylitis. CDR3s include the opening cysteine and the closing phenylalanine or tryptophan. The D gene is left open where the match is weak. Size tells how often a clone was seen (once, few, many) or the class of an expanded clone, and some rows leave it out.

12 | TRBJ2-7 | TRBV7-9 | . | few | TGTGCCAGCATGGGACTCTCCTACGAGCAGTACTTC | CASMGLSYEQYF
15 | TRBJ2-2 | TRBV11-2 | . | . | TGTGCCAGCAGCTCCGGGGACCATCCGGCGGAGGAGCTGTTTTTT | CASSSGDHPAEELFF
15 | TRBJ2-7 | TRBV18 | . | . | TGTGCCAGCTCACCGTCCTCAGGGTCATTCTACGAGCAGTACTTC | CASSPSSGSFYEQYF
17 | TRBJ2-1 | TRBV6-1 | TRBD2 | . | TGTGCCAGCAGTGATCATTTAGCGGGAGGGCTGCCGACTGAGCAGTTCTTC | CASSDHLAGGLPTEQFF
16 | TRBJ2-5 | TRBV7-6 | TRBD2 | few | TGTGCCAGCAGCCCTGCCGCGGGGACTAGGAAAGAGACCCAGTACTTC | CASSPAAGTRKETQYF
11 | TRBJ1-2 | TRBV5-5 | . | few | TGTGCGGACCCGGGGCCGCCGGGGACCACCTTC | CADPGPPGTTF
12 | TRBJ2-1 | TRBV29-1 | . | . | TGCAGCGTTGATAGCTCCTACAATGAGCAGTTCTTC | CSVDSSYNEQFF
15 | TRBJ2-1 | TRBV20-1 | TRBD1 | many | TGCAGTGCTCCCACCGGGACAGGGTCCGAGAATGAGCAGTTCTTC | CSAPTGTGSENEQFF
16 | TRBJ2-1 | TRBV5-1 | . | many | TGCGCCAGCAGCCCCGAGCGGGACATAGCCTACAATGAGCAGTTCTTC | CASSPERDIAYNEQFF
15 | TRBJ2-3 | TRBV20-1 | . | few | TGCAGTGCTCCCGCTAGCAGCCTTGCAGCAGATACGCAGTATTTT | CSAPASSLAADTQYF
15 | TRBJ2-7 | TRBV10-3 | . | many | TGTGCCATCAGTGAGTCGGGCGATAGCTCCTACGAGCAGTACTTC | CAISESGDSSYEQYF
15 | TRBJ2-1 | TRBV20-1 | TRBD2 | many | TGCAGTGCTAGCGGTGGAGCGGGGGATTACAATGAGCAGTTCTTC | CSASGGAGDYNEQFF
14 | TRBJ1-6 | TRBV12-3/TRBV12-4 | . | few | TGTGCCAGCAGTTTAACCCAGAATAATTCACCCCTCCACTTT | CASSLTQNNSPLHF
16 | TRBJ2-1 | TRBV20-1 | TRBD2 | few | TGCAGTGCTAGAGATCGGCGGGAGGGGTCCTACAATGAGCAGTTCTTC | CSARDRREGSYNEQFF
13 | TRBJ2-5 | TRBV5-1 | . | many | TGCGCCAGCAGCCCGGGGGACCAAGAGACCCAGTACTTC | CASSPGDQETQYF
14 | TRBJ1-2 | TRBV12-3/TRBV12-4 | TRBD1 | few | TGTGCCAGCAGTTTAGAAGGACAGGGGTATGGCTACACCTTC | CASSLEGQGYGYTF
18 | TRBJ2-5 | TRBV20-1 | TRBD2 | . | TGCAGTGCTAGCGGCCGTCCGTCGAGCGGGACTTTACAAGAGACCCAGTACTTC | CSASGRPSSGTLQETQYF
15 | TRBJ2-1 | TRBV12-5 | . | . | TGTGCTAGTGGTTCGGGGCAGGGGGGATACAATGAGCAGTTCTTC | CASGSGQGGYNEQFF
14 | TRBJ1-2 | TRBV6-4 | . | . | TGTGCCAGCAGTGACGGGGCAGGTATCTATGGCTACACCTTC | CASSDGAGIYGYTF
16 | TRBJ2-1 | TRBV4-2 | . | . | TGTGCCAGCAACGTAGCCGCGGCGGACTCCTACAATGAGCAGTTCTTC | CASNVAAADSYNEQFF
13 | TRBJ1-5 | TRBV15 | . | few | TGTGCCACCTCCGGGACTAACAATCAGCCCCAGCATTTT | CATSGTNNQPQHF
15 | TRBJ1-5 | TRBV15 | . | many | TGTGCCACCAGCAGAGATGTGGGAATTGATCAGCCCCAGCATTTT | CATSRDVGIDQPQHF
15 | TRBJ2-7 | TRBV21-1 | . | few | TGTGCCAGCAGGGGAGGGGCGGCCCGCACCTACGAGCAGTACTTC | CASRGGAARTYEQYF
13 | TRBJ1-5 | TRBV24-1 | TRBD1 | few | TGTGCCACCAGCGACAGGGGCAATCAGCCCCAGCATTTT | CATSDRGNQPQHF
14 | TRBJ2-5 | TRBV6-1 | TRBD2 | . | TGTGCCAGCAGTGGTCGTAGCGGGTTTGAGACCCAGTACTTC | CASSGRSGFETQYF
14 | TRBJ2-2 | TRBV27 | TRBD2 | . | TGTGCCAGCAGTTTAGGCGGGGGACCCGGGGAGCTGTTTTTT | CASSLGGGPGELFF
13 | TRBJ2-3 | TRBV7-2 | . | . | TGTGCCAGCAGTCTTGGGTACCCAGATACGCAGTATTTT | CASSLGYPDTQYF
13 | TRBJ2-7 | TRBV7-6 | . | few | TGTGCCAGCAGCTTAGGGACAGTCGGCGAGCAGTACTTC | CASSLGTVGEQYF